This TCR beta chain was captured in a study of T cell changes during pregnancy in multiple sclerosis. Clones were sequenced by immunoSEQ multiplex PCR, and TCRdb holds only the in-frame ones, with some missing. The repertoire has around 60,000 clones, roughly 90% of them found once; the top ten carry 2.5% to 3.5%. The germline V gene encodes CDR1 SGHVS and CDR2 FNYEAQ. The junction had 5 bases not matched to a gene; V was cut back by 5 bases and J by 2 bases. The CDR3 spans 15 residues. The gene calls are TRBV7-6 and TRBJ2-1; 8 positions agree with TRBD1. The source of this sequence is a female donor in good health, enrolled as a control in a pregnancy study. The input for sequencing was peripheral blood, taken in the third trimester of pregnancy. The CDR3 here is CASSPRTGPYNEQFF. CDR3 nucleotides: TGTGCCAGCAGCCCCCGGACAGGGCCCTACAATGAGCAGTTCTTC.